This TCR beta chain comes out of a study of vaccination and CD4 T cells after COVID-19 (dated 2022 in TCRdb). Concerning the study at large: Convalescent patients had a positive SARS-CoV-2 result on nasal swab PCR, and of these patients, some ten had mild disease and one had severe disease. The convalescent cohort included six males and four females, with two Hispanic individuals, seven Caucasians, two Asians and one multiracial person. Each participant got two doses of either the Pfizer-BioNTech BNT162b2 vaccine (n=8) or the Moderna mRNA-1273 vaccine (n=2). Post-COVID blood samples were collected from convalescent patients a median of roughly 100 days after diagnosis, with a range of about 35 to 170 days. The time from the second vaccine dose to post-vaccine blood sampling had a median of roughly 77 days and ranged from about 14 to 250 days. Culture stimuli were overlapping spike peptide pools from SARS-CoV-2 and from the common cold coronaviruses HCoV-NL63, HCoV-OC43 and HCoV-229E. Control cultures used a CEFX viral epitope pool as positive control, an HIV-1 Nef peptide pool as negative control, or no peptide. In roughly 11 COVID-19 convalescent patients and several infection-naive healthy vaccine recipients, the spike-specific CD4+ TCR repertoire before mRNA vaccination was compared with the repertoire after mRNA vaccination. Results the study describes overall, beyond this receptor: Among the post-vaccine SARS-CoV-2-reactive clones in convalescent patients, a median approximately 90% showed up only after vaccination, which suggests vaccine-specific priming. The study included relatively few convalescent patients and did not analyze early timepoints after natural infection. In convalescent patients, nearly all vaccine-specific clones (304 of 307) were found to be mono-reactive for SARS-CoV-2 spike rather than cross-reactive with common cold coronaviruses. An increase in the median number of SARS-CoV-2-reactive clonotypes from 20 to 25 after infection to roughly 38 after vaccination was observed, but the change was not found to be significant.

The junction shows trimming of 5 bases on V and 6 bases on J, plus 14 bases between the germline ends. Including cysteine and phenylalanine, the CDR3 has 14 amino acids. Only CDR3 DNA remains: 42 bases, in frame from the first base. Via the germline V gene (reference sequence), CDR1 is LNHNV and CDR2 YYDKDF. This sample's treatment or condition label indicates: roughly nine-day PBMC culture with coronavirus spike peptide pools or control peptides (ViraFEST assay). To expand antigen-specific T cells with peptide pools and then pick out the expanded clonotypes through TCR sequencing, the study relied on the ViraFEST assay. The convalescent patients' positive SARS-CoV-2 PCR tests fell between March and December 2020, which was before the Alpha, Beta and Delta variants emerged in the United States. PBMCs were cultured at under 2.5 million per well in IMDM supplemented with 5% human AB serum and 10 IU/ml IL-2, with 9.5 to 10 ug/ml peptide pools added. Half of the culture medium was replaced with fresh IL-2-containing medium on days 3 and 7. CD4+ T cells were isolated after approximately eleven days of culture through negative selection using the EasySep CD4+ T cell isolation kit. Ficoll-Paque Plus gradient centrifugation was used to isolate PBMCs from whole blood, and the isolated PBMCs were then either used fresh or cryopreserved at -140C. Triplicate wells were generally used for each culture condition.

This clonotype is judged medium-sized (0.01 to 0.1%). Its antigen target is currently unknown. Per-base qualities were not stored, and no clone one base away is much larger. The library came from PCR. TCR sequencing of DNA from cultured CD4+ T cells used the Oncomine TCR Beta short-read assay at the Johns Hopkins FTIC core. The QIAamp micro DNA kit was used to extract genomic DNA from the cultured CD4+ T cells. Oncomine TCR Beta libraries from cultured CD4+ T cells were pooled with unique dual indexes and sequenced on an Illumina iSeq 100. The published analysis was carried out like this. Non-productive sequences were removed, and CDR3s that did not start with C, did not end with F or W, or were shorter than 7 amino acids were discarded. The MANAFEST web application was used to identify antigen-specific clonotypes by comparing peptide-stimulated wells against reference wells and other culture wells. Positive clones required FDR below 0.05, an odds ratio above 5, and productive frequency above 0.1% in at least two of three replicate wells. A clonotype was classed as cross-reactive if the clonotype showed significant expansion both in SARS-CoV-2 spike wells and in at least one common cold coronavirus spike condition. CDR3 homology was assessed with Levenshtein distances (stringdist) and unrooted phylogenetic trees (ape) in R version 3.6.1. TCRdb itself trimmed the public reads at Q25 with fastp, ran MiXCR and retained productive beta chains. Here each entry gathers all rows of one CDR3 protein and keeps the most common genes and DNA. For this entry, the V and J calls and clone size follow TCRdb and not the study's own pipeline. The sample has around 10,000 distinct CDR3 sequences on record, over 25% of them singletons. Less than 20% of the sample is in the top ten clones.

The sequence came from a human donor who had recovered from COVID-19. This chain is built from TRBV15 and TRBJ1-5, and perhaps TRBD1 as D gene, on 5 matching bases. The sample here was CD4+ T cells from blood, cultured in vitro, taken after SARS-CoV-2 vaccination. The DNA is as follows: TGTGCCACCAGCGCCTGGGGCGGGAGTCAGCCCCAGCATTTT. It translates to CATSAWGGSQPQHF.